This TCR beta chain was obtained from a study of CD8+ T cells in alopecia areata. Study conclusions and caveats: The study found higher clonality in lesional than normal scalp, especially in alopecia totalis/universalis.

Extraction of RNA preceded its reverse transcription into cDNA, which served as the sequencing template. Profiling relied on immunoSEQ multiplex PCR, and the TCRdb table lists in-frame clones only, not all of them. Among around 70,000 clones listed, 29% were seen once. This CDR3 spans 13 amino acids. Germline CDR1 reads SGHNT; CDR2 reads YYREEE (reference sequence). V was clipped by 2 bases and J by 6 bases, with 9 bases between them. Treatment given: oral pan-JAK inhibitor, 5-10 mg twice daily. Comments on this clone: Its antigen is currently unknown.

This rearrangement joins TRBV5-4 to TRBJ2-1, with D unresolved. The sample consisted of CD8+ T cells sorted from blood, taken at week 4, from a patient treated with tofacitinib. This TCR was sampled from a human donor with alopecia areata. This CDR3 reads CASSFGVSNEQFF. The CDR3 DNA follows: TGTGCCAGCAGCTTTGGGGTTTCCAATGAGCAGTTCTTC.